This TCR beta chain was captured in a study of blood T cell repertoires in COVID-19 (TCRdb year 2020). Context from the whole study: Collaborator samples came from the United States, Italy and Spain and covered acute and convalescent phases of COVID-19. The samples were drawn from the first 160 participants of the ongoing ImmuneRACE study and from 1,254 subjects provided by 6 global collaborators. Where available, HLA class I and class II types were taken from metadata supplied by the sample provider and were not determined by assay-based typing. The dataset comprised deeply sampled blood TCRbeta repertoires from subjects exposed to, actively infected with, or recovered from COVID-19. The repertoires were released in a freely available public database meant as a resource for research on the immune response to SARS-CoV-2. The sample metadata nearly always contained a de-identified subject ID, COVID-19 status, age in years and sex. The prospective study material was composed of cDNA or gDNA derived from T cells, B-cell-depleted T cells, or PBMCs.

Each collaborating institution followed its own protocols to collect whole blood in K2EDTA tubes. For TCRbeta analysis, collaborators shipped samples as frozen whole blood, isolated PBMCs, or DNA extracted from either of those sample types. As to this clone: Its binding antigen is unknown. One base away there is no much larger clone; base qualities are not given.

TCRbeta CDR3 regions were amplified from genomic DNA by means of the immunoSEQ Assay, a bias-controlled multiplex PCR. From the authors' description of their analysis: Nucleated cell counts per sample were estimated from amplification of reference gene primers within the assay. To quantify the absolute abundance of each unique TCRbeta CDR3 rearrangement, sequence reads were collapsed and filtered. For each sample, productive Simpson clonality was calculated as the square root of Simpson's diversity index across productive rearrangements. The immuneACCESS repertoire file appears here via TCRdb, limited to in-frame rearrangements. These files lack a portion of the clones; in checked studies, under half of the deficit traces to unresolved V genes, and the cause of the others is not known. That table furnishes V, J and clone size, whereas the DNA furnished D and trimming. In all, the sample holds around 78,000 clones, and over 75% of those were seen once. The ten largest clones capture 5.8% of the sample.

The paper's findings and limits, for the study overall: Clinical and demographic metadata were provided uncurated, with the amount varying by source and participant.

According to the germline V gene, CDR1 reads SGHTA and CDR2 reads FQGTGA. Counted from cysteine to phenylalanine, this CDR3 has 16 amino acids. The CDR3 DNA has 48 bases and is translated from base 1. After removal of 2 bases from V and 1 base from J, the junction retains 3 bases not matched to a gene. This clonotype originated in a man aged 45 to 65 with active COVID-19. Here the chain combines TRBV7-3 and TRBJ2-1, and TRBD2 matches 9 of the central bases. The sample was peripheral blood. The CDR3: CASSLVLAGSYNEQFF. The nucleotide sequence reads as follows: TGTGCCAGCAGCTTAGTCCTAGCGGGGTCCTACAATGAGCAGTTCTTC.